One T cell receptor (beta chain) is described in this entry. These data belong to a study of shared clonotypes between healthy human individuals. Study-level background: Two women and a few men aged 18 to 49 served as donors.

Trimming removed 2 bases from V and 1 base from J, with 8 bases in between. Germline V gene lookup returns CDR1 PRHDT and CDR2 FYEKMQ (reference sequence). The CDR3 is made up of 14 amino acids. The data were produced by immunoSEQ multiplex PCR, yet TCRdb's version contains in-frame clones alone and is incomplete. The sample lists 650,000 to 800,000 clones; 72% were seen once. Source material: memory CD4+ T cells sorted from blood. The subset was: CD45RA-negative fraction. This sequence was found in a woman aged 25 to 39 in good health. The chain employs TRBV13 and TRBJ1-2; D call uncertain. This CDR3 reads CASSLLYSNYGYTF. As DNA, the CDR3 is TGTGCCAGCAGCTTATTGTACAGTAACTATGGCTACACCTTC.